Each of the 8 T cell receptor beta chains below was sequenced from the same sample in a study of beta chain features in type 1 diabetes. Expressed TCRB transcripts were sequenced because the isolated RNA had all been reverse transcribed beforehand. Sequenced by immunoSEQ multiplex PCR; TCRdb stores in-frame clones only, minus some. The sample comprises 860,000 or so clones, 17% of which are singletons, and about 0.025% rests with the top ten. Source material: naive CD4+ T cells from blood. Receptors originate from a woman aged 18-35 years in good health.

On this clone: This may stem from a read error, because a much larger clone lies one nucleotide away. The chain recombines TRBV28 with TRBJ1-4; D unresolved. This CDR3 is 13 amino acids long. The V end lost 6 bases, the J end lost 0 bases, and 5 bases lay between the germline ends. Looked up from germline, CDR1 is MDHEN and CDR2 is SYDVKM. CDR3 sequence reads: CASSRATNEKLFF. The CDR3 bases are TGTGCCAGCAGCCGCGCAACTAATGAAAAACTGTTTTTT.

In its sample, this clone was seen a few times. The rearrangement uses TRBV28 and TRBJ2-5; possible D gene TRBD1, 6 bases. V was shortened by 5 bases and J by 0 bases, with 10 bases between the two germline ends. The CDR3 is 14 residues long. From germline, CDR1 is MDHEN and CDR2 SYDVKM. The CDR3 loop reads CASSLQGYQETQYF. As DNA, the CDR3 is TGTGCCAGCAGTCTCCAGGGGTACCAAGAGACCCAGTACTTC.

This chain joins TRBV19 and TRBJ2-1, with D perhaps matching TRBD2 (6 bases). CDR3 size: 15 residues. Per the germline V gene, CDR1 is LNHDA and CDR2 is SQIVND (reference sequence). Deletions cut 8 bases from V and 2 bases from J, with 16 bases between. In DNA, the CDR3 is TGTGCCAGTCGACTAGGGAATTCAGCCTACAATGAGCAGTTCTTC. Translated, it gives CASRLGNSAYNEQFF.

This chain links TRBV19 with TRBJ2-5; D remains unclear. The length of the CDR3 is 18 residues. Germline CDR1 is LNHDA and CDR2 is SQIVND (reference sequence). The V gene lost 3 bases and the J gene lost 1 base, with 21 bases spanning the gap. This CDR3 reads CASSINRIAGSLQETQYF. The DNA of the CDR3 is TGTGCCAGTAGTATTAACCGAATCGCCGGAAGCCTCCAAGAGACCCAGTACTTC.

V and J are TRBV2 and TRBJ2-2; TRBD2 is a possible D gene (5 bases). The length of the CDR3 is 15 residues. Trimming shortened V by 8 bases and J by 4 bases, and 17 bases separated the two germline ends. Germline V gives CDR1 SNHLY, CDR2 FYNNEI. The CDR3: CASGRGSRLTGELFF. In nucleotides, the CDR3 is TGTGCCAGCGGGAGAGGTAGCAGGCTCACCGGGGAGCTGTTTTTT.

This clone was observed a few times. The chain employs TRBV11-2 and TRBJ1-1; possibly TRBD1 for D (6 bases). Between the trimmed V and J ends, which lost 3 bases and 5 bases, there was a span of 13 bases. This CDR3 is built from 14 residues. From germline, CDR1 is SGHAT and CDR2 FQNNGV. Here the CDR3 reads CASSFSTTGTEAFF. The CDR3 nucleotides are TGTGCCAGCAGCTTCTCTACCACAGGGACTGAAGCTTTCTTT. Full variable domain (outside the CDR3, taken from reference TRBV11-2 and TRBJ1-1): EAGVAQSPRYKIIEKRQSVAFWCNPISGHATLYWYQQILGQGPKLLIQFQNNGVVDDSQLPKDRFSAERLKGVDSTLKIQPAKLEDSAVYLCASSFSTTGTEAFFGQGTRLTVV.

This rearrangement joins TRBV5-4 to TRBJ2-6; TRBD1 matches at 9 bases. CDR1 is SGHNT, CDR2 YYREEE, per germline (reference sequence). The CDR3 runs 18 residues. Trimming took 3 bases from V and 0 from J; bases not matched to a gene: 7. CDR3 DNA: TGTGCCAGCAGCTCAAGGACAGGGGAGAGCTCTGGGGCCAACGTCCTGACTTTC. Its translation is CASSSRTGESSGANVLTF.

This clone has just a few counts. The V call is TRBV27, the J call TRBJ1-3, with D possibly TRBD1 on 5 matching bases. The germline V gene encodes CDR1 MNHEY and CDR2 SMNVEV (reference sequence). The CDR3 runs to 16 residues. The V and J ends lost 2 bases and 1 base respectively, with 12 bases between them. In DNA, the CDR3 is TGTGCCAGCAGTTTAGGGCCCGGGGGGTCTGGAAACACCATATATTTT. Its translation is CASSLGPGGSGNTIYF.